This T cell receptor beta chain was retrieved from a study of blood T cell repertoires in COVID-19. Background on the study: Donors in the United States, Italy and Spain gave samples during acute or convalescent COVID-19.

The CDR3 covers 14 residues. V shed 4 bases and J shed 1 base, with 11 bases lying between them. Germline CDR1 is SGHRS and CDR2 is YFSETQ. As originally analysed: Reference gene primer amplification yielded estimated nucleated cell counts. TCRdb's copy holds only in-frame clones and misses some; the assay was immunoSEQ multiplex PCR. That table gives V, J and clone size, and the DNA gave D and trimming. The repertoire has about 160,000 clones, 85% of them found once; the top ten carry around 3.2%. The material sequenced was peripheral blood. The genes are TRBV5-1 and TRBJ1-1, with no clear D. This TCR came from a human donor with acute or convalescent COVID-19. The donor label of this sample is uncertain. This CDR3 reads CASSRMDWNTEAFF. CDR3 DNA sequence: TGCGCCAGCAGCCGTATGGACTGGAACACTGAAGCTTTCTTT.